This T cell receptor beta chain was profiled in a study of T-cell reconstitution after alpha-beta-depleted transplantation in children. Unique molecular identifiers were incorporated into the prepared TCRbeta library. One entry per CDR3 protein results from TCRdb running MiXCR on the PCR reads. This table holds some 240,000 distinct CDR3 sequences, around 8.9% found once. This clonotype has ten or more counts. Germline-derived CDR1 and CDR2 are SNHLY and FYNNEI. This CDR3 spans 14 amino acids. The V end was cut by 6 bases, the J end by 6 bases, with 18 bases between. This sequence originates from a human donor who donated a stem cell graft to a child with SCID. The sample here was PBMCs from the stem cell graft donor, taken from the stem cell graft. V is TRBV2 and J is TRBJ2-7; D might be TRBD1 (6 bases). CDR3 sequence reads: CASSSLDSVTEQYF. The CDR3 DNA reads TGTGCCAGCAGCTCTTTGGACAGTGTGACCGAGCAGTACTTC. Looking up the rest from reference TRBV2 and TRBJ2-7 gives the full variable domain: EPEVTQTPSHQVTQMGQEVILRCVPISNHLYFYWYRQILGQKVEFLVSFYNNEISEKSEIFDDQFSVERPDGSNFTLKIRSTKLEDSAMYFCASSSLDSVTEQYFGPGTRLTVT.